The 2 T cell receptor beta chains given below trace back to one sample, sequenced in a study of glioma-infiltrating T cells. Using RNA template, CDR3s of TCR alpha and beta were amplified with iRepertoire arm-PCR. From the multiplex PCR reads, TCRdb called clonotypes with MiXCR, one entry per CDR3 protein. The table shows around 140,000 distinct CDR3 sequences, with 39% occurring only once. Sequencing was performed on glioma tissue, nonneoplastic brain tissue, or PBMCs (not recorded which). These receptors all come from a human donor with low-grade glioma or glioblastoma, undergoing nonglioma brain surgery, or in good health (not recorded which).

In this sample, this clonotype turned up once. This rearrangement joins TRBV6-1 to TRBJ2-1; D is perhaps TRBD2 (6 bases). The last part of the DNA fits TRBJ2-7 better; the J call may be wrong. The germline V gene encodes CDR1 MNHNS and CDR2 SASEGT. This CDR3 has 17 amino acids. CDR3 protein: CAIRRGGGSSLNYEQYF. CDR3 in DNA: TGTGCCATCAGGAGAGGCGGAGGGAGCTCATTAAACTACGAGCAGTACTTC.

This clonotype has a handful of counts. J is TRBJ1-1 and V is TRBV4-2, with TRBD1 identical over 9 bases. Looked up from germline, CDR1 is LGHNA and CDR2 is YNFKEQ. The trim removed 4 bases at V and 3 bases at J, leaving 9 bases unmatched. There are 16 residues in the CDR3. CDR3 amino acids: CASSPGTGRTDTEAFF. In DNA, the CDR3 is TGTGCCAGCAGCCCAGGGACAGGGAGGACGGACACTGAAGCTTTCTTT.